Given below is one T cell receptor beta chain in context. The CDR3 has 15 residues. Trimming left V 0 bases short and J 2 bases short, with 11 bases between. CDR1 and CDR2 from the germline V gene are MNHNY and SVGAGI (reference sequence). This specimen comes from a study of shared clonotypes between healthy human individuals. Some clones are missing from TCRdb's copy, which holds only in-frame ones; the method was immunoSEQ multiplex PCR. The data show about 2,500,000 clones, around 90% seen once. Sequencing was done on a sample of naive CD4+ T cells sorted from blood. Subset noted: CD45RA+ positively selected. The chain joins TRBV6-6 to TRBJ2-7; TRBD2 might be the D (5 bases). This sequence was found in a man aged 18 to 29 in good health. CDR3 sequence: CASSYSEELTYEQYF. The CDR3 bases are TGTGCCAGCAGTTACTCGGAGGAGCTCACCTACGAGCAGTACTTC.